The 23 T cell receptor beta chains below all came from one sample that was sequenced in a study of blood T cell repertoires in COVID-19. The data were produced by immunoSEQ multiplex PCR, yet TCRdb's version contains in-frame clones alone and is incomplete. This sample has 250,000 to 400,000 clones; 87% occur once, and the top ten carry 1%. Sequenced: peripheral blood. These receptors were collected from a man aged 50-59 years with active or convalescent COVID-19.

This clone was seen once. The chain recombines TRBV30 with TRBJ1-2; a weak D match, TRBD1 (5 bases). This CDR3 is built from 12 residues. V was trimmed by 7 bases and J by 5 bases, leaving 14 bases between them. The germline V gene encodes CDR1 GTSNPN and CDR2 SVGIG (reference sequence). The CDR3 sequence: CASQDKEYGYTF. CDR3 coding DNA: TGTGCCTCCCAGGACAAGGAGTATGGCTACACCTTC.

The chain carries TRBV6-2 or TRBV6-3 and TRBJ2-5; D perhaps matches TRBD2 (7 bases). The CDR3 length is 17 residues. Germline CDR1 is MNHEY and CDR2 is SVGEGT. The V gene lost 2 bases and the J gene lost 5 bases, with 21 bases spanning the gap. In DNA, the CDR3 is TGTGCCAGCAGTTACGAACTCCGGGGGGCAGGTGGGGAGACCCAGTACTTC. Protein product: CASSYELRGAGGETQYF.

The J gene is TRBJ1-6, the V gene TRBV7-8, with unresolved D. Trimming removed 3 bases from V and 5 bases from J, with 11 bases in between. CDR3 length equals 15 residues. Germline CDR1 SGHVS, CDR2 FQNEAQ. The CDR3 nucleotides are TGTGCCAGCAGCTTTATCGGGGTTGATAATTCACCCCTCCACTTT. Translation gives CASSFIGVDNSPLHF. Filled out from reference TRBV7-8 and TRBJ1-6, the complete variable domain reads GAGVSQSPRYKVAKRGQDVALRCDPISGHVSLFWYQQALGQGPEFLTYFQNEAQLDKSGLPSDRFFAERPEGSVSTLKIQRTQQEDSAVYLCASSFIGVDNSPLHFGNGTRLTVT.

The gene calls are TRBV7-3 and TRBJ1-1, with D possibly being TRBD1 (6 bases). V was shortened by 4 bases and J by 7 bases, with 13 bases between the two germline ends. The CDR3 spans 13 residues. Germline-derived CDR1 and CDR2 are SGHTA and FQGTGA. In DNA, the CDR3 is TGTGCCAGCAGCTGGGACACTCGGGGTGAAGCTTTCTTT. Protein product: CASSWDTRGEAFF. Together with reference TRBV7-3 and TRBJ1-1, the CDR3 gives the full variable domain: GAGVSQTPSNKVTEKGKYVELRCDPISGHTALYWYRQSLGQGPEFLIYFQGTGAADDSGLPNDRFFAVRPEGSVSTLKIQRTERGDSAVYLCASSWDTRGEAFFGQGTRLTVV.

This chain links TRBV5-6 with TRBJ2-1; TRBD1 aligns across 7 bases. The ends lost 2 bases at V and 5 bases at J; junction bases unmatched: 13. The CDR3 is made up of 17 amino acids. Germline CDR1 reads SGHDT; CDR2 reads YYEEEE. The CDR3 loop reads CASSLVIAGGRDNEQFF. In DNA form, the CDR3 reads TGTGCCAGCAGCTTAGTTATCGCAGGGGGTAGGGACAATGAGCAGTTCTTC.

This chain connects TRBV7-9 to TRBJ1-1; 7 nucleotides align to TRBD1. The CDR3 contains 15 residues. Per the germline V gene, CDR1 is SEHNR and CDR2 is FQNEAQ (reference sequence). The V gene end was trimmed by 4 bases and the J gene end by 6 bases; junction bases not matched to a gene: 11. The CDR3 nucleotides are TGTGCCAGCAGCTCCTCGACAGGGTTTGGGGCTGAAGCTTTCTTT. As protein: CASSSSTGFGAEAFF.

V usage is TRBV18 and J usage is TRBJ2-1, with 11 bases that match TRBD2. From germline, CDR1 is KGHSH and CDR2 LQKENI. The CDR3 sequence is 19 residues long. V was clipped by 3 bases and J by 5 bases; unmatched bases: 15. The CDR3 nucleotides read TGTGCCAGCTCACCCACCATTCTCTCTAGCGGGAGGCCCGACAATGAGCAGTTCTTC. It translates to CASSPTILSSGRPDNEQFF.

The chain recombines TRBV6-5 with TRBJ2-7; 10 bases are a match to TRBD1. From germline, CDR1 is MNHEY and CDR2 SVGAGI. This CDR3 contains 15 residues. Unmatched junction bases numbered 7, after V lost 6 bases and J lost 2 bases. CDR3 amino acids: CASRSRDRGPYEQYF. In DNA form, the CDR3 reads TGTGCCAGCAGATCCCGGGACAGGGGTCCCTACGAGCAGTACTTC.

The sample holds a few counts of this clone. This chain joins TRBV4-2 and TRBJ2-7; the match to TRBD1 covers 9 bases. Germline CDR1 and CDR2: LGHNA and YNFKEQ. The CDR3 is 14 residues long. The J segment lost 5 bases and the V segment lost 4 bases, leaving 6 bases of the junction unmatched. The CDR3 reads CASSRRTGEDEQYF. Written as DNA, the CDR3 is TGTGCCAGCAGCCGACGGACAGGGGAGGACGAGCAGTACTTC.

The chain couples TRBV6-2 or TRBV6-3 to TRBJ2-5, with TRBD1 identical over 7 bases. The CDR3 runs to 14 residues. Trimming took 2 bases from V and 5 from J; bases not matched to a gene: 5. Germline V gene data show CDR1 as MNHEY and CDR2 as SVGEGT. In nucleotides, the CDR3 is TGTGCCAGCAGTTACCAGGGGGTCGGGGAGACCCAGTACTTC. Its protein is CASSYQGVGETQYF.

The V gene is TRBV9, the J gene TRBJ1-4; TRBD1 might be the D (6 bases). Trimming pared 6 bases from V and 0 bases from J, leaving 21 bases between. Germline V gene sequence: CDR1 SGDLS, CDR2 YYNGEE. This CDR3 spans 18 amino acids. The CDR3 bases are TGTGCCAGCACACCCCTGGGGGCCAGGACTGCAACTAATGAAAAACTGTTTTTT. Translating it yields CASTPLGARTATNEKLFF.

Concerning this clone itself: Within the sample, other DNA sequences also encode this same CDR3. The V and J genes are TRBV7-2 and TRBJ1-2; 9 bases map to TRBD1. The CDR3 length is 13 residues. Germline V gives CDR1 SGHTA, CDR2 FQGNSA. The V and J ends lost 5 bases and 8 bases, in that order; junction bases with no gene match: 6. The DNA of the CDR3 is TGTGCCAGCAGCCCTGGACAGGGGTTAGGCTACACCTTC. This codes for CASSPGQGLGYTF.

The chain carries TRBV12-3 or TRBV12-4 and TRBJ2-1, with D perhaps matching TRBD2 (6 bases). The V gene lost 4 bases and the J gene lost 15 bases, with 10 bases spanning the gap. This CDR3 region has 10 residues. CDR3 in amino acids: CASSSGGMFF. In DNA, the CDR3 is TGTGCCAGCAGTTCTGGGGGGATGTTCTTC.

The gene calls are TRBV19 and TRBJ1-2, with TRBD1 matching over 7 bases. Germline V gene sequence: CDR1 LNHDA, CDR2 SQIVND (reference sequence). The V gene end was trimmed by 5 bases and the J gene end by 10 bases; junction bases not matched to a gene: 10. The CDR3 length is 13 residues. CDR3 sequence: CASSAQGTEDYTF. In DNA form, the CDR3 reads TGTGCCAGTAGTGCACAGGGGACGGAGGACTACACCTTC.

This chain uses TRBV4-2 with TRBJ1-2; 9 bases are shared with TRBD1. Trimming cost V 0 bases and J 2 bases; bases outside gene matches: 4. Per the germline V gene, CDR1 is LGHNA and CDR2 is YNFKEQ. This CDR3 region has 16 residues. CDR3 protein: CASSQDWDRENYGYTF. CDR3 nucleotides: TGTGCCAGCAGCCAAGATTGGGACAGGGAGAACTATGGCTACACCTTC.

The chain couples TRBV4-3 to TRBJ1-5; TRBD1 matches 7 bases. The CDR3 covers 15 residues. Germline CDR1 is LGHNA and CDR2 is YSLEER. The J segment lost 3 bases and the V segment lost 4 bases, leaving 6 bases of the junction unmatched. The CDR3 spells CASSPGQNINQPQHF. The DNA of the CDR3 is TGCGCCAGCAGCCCGGGACAGAACATCAATCAGCCCCAGCATTTT.

This clone was counted once. The J gene is TRBJ2-7, the V gene TRBV11-2, with 10 bases fitting TRBD2. V dropped 0 bases and J dropped 0; count of bases not matched to a gene: 14. Germline CDR1 and CDR2: SGHAT and FQNNGV. This CDR3 has 20 amino acids. The CDR3 DNA is TGTGCCAGCAGCTTAGAGGTTTTCCCTAGCGGGAGTAGGGGCTCCTACGAGCAGTACTTC. Translated, it gives CASSLEVFPSGSRGSYEQYF.

This clone came up a few times. This chain connects TRBV11-2 to TRBJ1-2; tentative D call: TRBD1 (5 bases). Germline V gene lookup returns CDR1 SGHAT and CDR2 FQNNGV. This CDR3 comprises 12 residues. V was pared by 4 bases and J by 8 bases, with 11 bases between. The CDR3 here is CASSSRGGGYTF. For the CDR3, the DNA is TGTGCCAGCAGCTCCCGCGGGGGGGGCTACACCTTC.

CDR3: CASSFSGQYGYTF. CDR3 nucleotide sequence: TGTGCCAGCAGCTTCTCAGGACAGTATGGCTACACCTTC. The rearrangement uses TRBV5-5 and TRBJ1-2, with D perhaps TRBD1 (6 bases). The CDR3 sequence is 13 residues long. Deletions cut 2 bases from V and 5 bases from J, with 10 bases between. From germline, CDR1 is SGHKS and CDR2 YYEKEE (reference sequence).

The chain links TRBV29-1 to TRBJ2-4; 8 bases align to TRBD1. Germline trimming cut 0 bases from V and 9 bases from J; bases unmatched to any gene: 4. The CDR3 runs to 13 residues. Germline CDR1 SQVTM, CDR2 ANQGSEA. The CDR3 bases are TGCAGCGTTGAAGACAGGGGGCAGGTCATTCAGTACTTC. It encodes CSVEDRGQVIQYF.

J is TRBJ1-3 and V is TRBV30; possibly TRBD1 for D (6 bases). The CDR3 runs to 13 residues. Germline V gene sequence: CDR1 GTSNPN, CDR2 SVGIG (reference sequence). Trimming took off 8 bases at V and 2 bases at J, with 13 bases between the two ends. The CDR3 sequence: CAGDRLAGNTIYF. The CDR3 DNA reads TGTGCCGGAGACAGGCTCGCTGGAAACACCATATATTTT.

This chain links TRBV5-6 with TRBJ2-7, with D possibly TRBD1 on 7 matching bases. The CDR3 is 16 residues long. The germline CDR1 and CDR2 sequences are SGHDT and YYEEEE. V gave up 4 bases and J gave up 7 bases, with 24 bases separating them. The CDR3 DNA sequence: TGTGCCAGCAGCCGGGGAGGTGGGGACAGTAGGTATGAGCAGTACTTC. This codes for CASSRGGGDSRYEQYF.

The V gene is TRBV5-6, the J gene TRBJ2-1, with D perhaps matching TRBD1 (5 bases). Germline V gene sequence: CDR1 SGHDT, CDR2 YYEEEE. V dropped 3 bases and J dropped 3 bases, with 16 bases sitting between them. The CDR3 contains 16 residues. The CDR3 region is CASSSLAQANYNEQFF. The CDR3 bases are TGTGCCAGCAGCTCCCTCGCACAGGCCAACTACAATGAGCAGTTCTTC.